Shown below are 32 T cell receptor beta chains from a single sample sequenced in a study of vaccination and CD4 T cells after COVID-19. These TCRs are of unknown antigen specificity. The Oncomine TCR Beta short-read assay sequenced DNA from cultured CD4+ T cells. Each CDR3 protein is one row after TCRdb ran MiXCR on the PCR reads. The table lists 13,000 or so distinct CDR3 sequences, under 60% of them singletons, with over 9.5% in the top ten. Described treatment: roughly 10-day PBMC culture with coronavirus spike peptide pools or control peptides (ViraFEST assay). The sample was CD4+ T cells from blood, cultured in vitro. The receptors here all came from a human donor who had recovered from COVID-19.

The gene calls are TRBV30 and TRBJ1-5; TRBD1 agrees at 9 bases. Germline CDR1 reads GTSNPN; CDR2 reads SVGIG (reference sequence). Trimming at V came to 5 bases and at J to 7 bases, leaving 9 bases not matched to a gene. The CDR3 consists of 14 residues. The CDR3 is CAWSGTGFLQPQHF. Here the CDR3 DNA reads TGTGCCTGGTCCGGGACAGGGTTCCTGCAGCCCCAGCATTTT.

The rearrangement links TRBV19 to TRBJ2-2; 8 bases line up with TRBD1. Per the germline V gene, CDR1 is LNHDA and CDR2 is SQIVND (reference sequence). Trimming removed 5 bases from V and 5 bases from J; junction bases left unmatched: 4. The CDR3 length is 14 residues. CDR3 bases: TGTGCCAGTAGTCGGGACAGGATAACCGGGGAGCTGTTTTTT. Protein sequence: CASSRDRITGELFF.

This clonotype came up a few times. The rearrangement uses TRBV6-1 and TRBJ2-7; the D gene could be TRBD1 or TRBD2 (6 bases each). Trimming took 8 bases from V and 2 from J, leaving 13 bases between them. The germline gives CDR1 MNHNS, CDR2 SASEGT. The CDR3 spans 13 residues. The CDR3 reads CASHREETYEQYF. In DNA, the CDR3 is TGTGCCAGCCACAGGGAGGAGACCTACGAGCAGTACTTC.

V and J are TRBV24-1 and TRBJ2-5, with D tentatively TRBD1 or TRBD2 (6 bases each). The V gene lost 5 bases and the J gene lost 3 bases, with 12 bases spanning the gap. Germline lookup yields CDR1 KGHDR and CDR2 SFDVKD. The CDR3 runs to 14 residues. The CDR3 spells CATSVGGREETQYF. The CDR3 DNA follows: TGTGCCACCAGTGTTGGGGGGCGCGAAGAGACCCAGTACTTC.

The chain carries TRBV2 and TRBJ1-3; 7 nucleotides line up with TRBD1. The V gene end was trimmed by 6 bases and the J gene end by 4 bases; junction bases not matched to a gene: 15. The CDR3 is 17 residues long. Germline CDR1 and CDR2: SNHLY and FYNNEI. The CDR3 loop reads CASRVDREIFSGNTIYF. The CDR3 DNA is TGTGCCAGCAGAGTCGACAGGGAAATCTTCTCCGGAAACACCATATATTTT.

This clonotype was observed a single time. This chain links TRBV20-1 with TRBJ1-6; D not resolved. The CDR3 is made up of 14 amino acids. The V gene's germline CDR1 is DFQATT and CDR2 SNEGSKA (reference sequence). With 5 bases removed from V and 4 bases from J, the gap between germline ends came to 12 bases. CDR3 sequence reads: CSAPDRLYNSPLHF. DNA of the CDR3: TGCAGTGCTCCAGACCGGTTATATAATTCACCCCTCCACTTT.

This chain connects TRBV11-2 to TRBJ2-3, with TRBD2 matching 12 bases. CDR1 and CDR2 from the germline V gene are SGHAT and FQNNGV. Trimming took 5 bases from V and 5 from J; bases not matched to a gene: 11. The CDR3 loop spans 17 amino acids. The chain's CDR3 is CASSNGSSGRARDTQYF. The CDR3 nucleotides read TGTGCCAGCAGCAACGGGTCTAGCGGGAGGGCCAGAGATACGCAGTATTTT.

V is TRBV11-1 and J is TRBJ2-7; D is uncertain. The CDR3 sequence is 15 residues long. Germline V lookup: CDR1 SGHAT, CDR2 FQDESV (reference sequence). The CDR3 loop is CASSWAPTMTYEQYF. CDR3 DNA: TGTGCTTCAAGCTGGGCCCCCACCATGACTTACGAGCAGTACTTC.

The gene calls are TRBV20-1 and TRBJ1-4; 7 nucleotides match TRBD1. This CDR3 is built from 13 residues. The ends lost 4 bases at V and 5 bases at J; junction bases unmatched: 4. Germline CDR1 reads DFQATT; CDR2 reads SNEGSKA (reference sequence). For the CDR3, the DNA is TGCAGTGCTACGGGACAGCGAAATGAAAAACTGTTTTTT. Translated: CSATGQRNEKLFF.

This chain uses TRBV15 with TRBJ2-5; D may be TRBD1 (5 bases). Trimming shortened V by 0 bases and J by 4 bases, and 6 bases separated the two germline ends. The germline V gene has CDR1 LNHNV and CDR2 YYDKDF (reference sequence). The length of the CDR3 is 13 residues. In nucleotides, the CDR3 is TGTGCCACCAGCAGAGATAGGGGAGAGACCCAGTACTTC. Translation: CATSRDRGETQYF.

This chain joins TRBV6-2 or TRBV6-3 and TRBJ1-2; 9 nucleotides agree with TRBD1. The germline gives CDR1 MNHEY, CDR2 SVGEGT. Trimming took 4 bases from V and 5 from J; bases not matched to a gene: 11. This CDR3 contains 16 residues. CDR3 DNA: TGTGCCAGCAGTTCCCTAAGTTGGGACAGGGTATATGGCTACACCTTC. This gives the protein CASSSLSWDRVYGYTF.

This sequence joins TRBV6-1 and TRBJ1-2; D call uncertain. V was cut by 1 base and J by 3 bases, with 9 bases left in between. CDR3 length: 14 residues. Germline V gives CDR1 MNHNS, CDR2 SASEGT. The CDR3, as DNA: TGTGCCAGCAGTGAAGTAGAGGGATACTATGGCTACACCTTC. The encoded protein is CASSEVEGYYGYTF.

The V call is TRBV28, the J call TRBJ1-5, with TRBD1 identical over 11 bases. The CDR3 totals 17 residues. V shed 7 bases, J shed 0 bases, and the junction held 8 bases outside the gene matches. CDR1 is MDHEN and CDR2 is SYDVKM in the germline V gene. As DNA, the CDR3 is TGTGCCAGCAACGGGGACAGGGGGGACTATAGCAATCAGCCCCAGCATTTT. It yields the protein CASNGDRGDYSNQPQHF.

The chain employs TRBV30 and TRBJ2-7; 8 bases agree with TRBD2. V shed 5 bases, J shed 4 bases, and the junction held 10 bases outside the gene matches. Germline V gene lookup returns CDR1 GTSNPN and CDR2 SVGIG (reference sequence). This CDR3 is built from 14 residues. The CDR3 here is CAWAVAAGAYEQYF. The CDR3 DNA follows: TGTGCCTGGGCGGTGGCAGCGGGAGCGTACGAGCAGTACTTC.

The V call is TRBV5-1, the J call TRBJ1-2; D is ambiguous. V was pared by 4 bases and J by 4 bases, with 8 bases between. The CDR3 sequence is 12 residues long. Germline CDR1 is SGHRS and CDR2 is YFSETQ. CDR3 residues: CASSPDTYGYTF. The DNA of the CDR3 is TGCGCCAGCAGCCCCGACACCTATGGCTACACCTTC.

This clonotype was recorded a few times. The limits of the CDR3 on the DNA are not certain, so only TCRdb's listed CDR3 is given. The gene calls are TRBV7-5 and TRBJ1-5; the table's TRBD1 call for D was not verified on the DNA. TRBV7-5 is a documented pseudogene. The CDR3 is 18 amino acids long, termini counted. This CDR3 reads CISVSEGRDVGSNQPQHF.

The J gene is TRBJ1-2, the V gene TRBV30; TRBD1 is a possible D gene (5 bases). V lost 3 bases and J 6 bases, leaving 14 bases between the germline ends. The CDR3 sequence is 13 residues long. Germline CDR1 reads GTSNPN; CDR2 reads SVGIG (reference sequence). The DNA of the CDR3 is TGTGCCTGGAGCTTATTCAGGGCTCATGGCTACACCTTC. Encoded protein: CAWSLFRAHGYTF. Full variable domain (missing parts from reference TRBV30 and TRBJ1-2): SQTIHQWPATLVQPVGSPLSLECTVEGTSNPNLYWYRQAAGRGLQLLFYSVGIGQISSEVPQNLSASRPQDRQFILSSKKLLLSDSGFYLCAWSLFRAHGYTFGSGTRLTVV.

This chain connects TRBV5-6 to TRBJ2-6, with D hard to call. This CDR3 is built from 16 residues. The germline V gene has CDR1 SGHDT and CDR2 YYEEEE. V lost 0 bases, J lost 0 bases, and 7 bases lay in between. The DNA for the CDR3 is TGTGCCAGCAGCTTGGGTGGCGGCTCTGGGGCCAACGTCCTGACTTTC. Translating it yields CASSLGGGSGANVLTF.

V gene TRBV28 combines with J gene TRBJ1-5; 10 bases are a match to TRBD1. This CDR3 is 16 amino acids long. J was trimmed by 6 bases and V by 5 bases; bases with no gene match: 10. From germline, CDR1 is MDHEN and CDR2 SYDVKM. CDR3 sequence: CASSVPGQGFSQPQHF. CDR3 DNA sequence: TGTGCCAGCAGTGTCCCGGGACAGGGGTTTAGTCAGCCCCAGCATTTT.

The chain carries TRBV20-1 and TRBJ2-3, with D tentatively TRBD2 (5 bases). V was clipped by 1 base and J by 6 bases, with 17 bases between them. Germline lookup yields CDR1 DFQATT and CDR2 SNEGSKA (reference sequence). The CDR3 is made up of 15 amino acids. The CDR3 reads CSARGAGLGPDTQYF. CDR3 nucleotides: TGCAGTGCTAGAGGGGCGGGCCTAGGACCGGATACGCAGTATTTT.

The sample holds a few counts of this clonotype. The J gene is TRBJ2-3, the V gene TRBV7-9, with TRBD1 as a possible D gene (5 bases). V dropped 5 bases and J dropped 10 bases, with 19 bases sitting between them. Per germline, CDR1 SEHNR and CDR2 FQNEAQ (reference sequence). CDR3 length: 14 amino acids. The CDR3 coding sequence is TGTGCCAGCAGCCGCCGCTGGACATCCCGGGCGCAGTATTTT. Protein: CASSRRWTSRAQYF.

This clonotype showed up just a few times. The V gene is TRBV10-3, the J gene TRBJ1-1; maybe TRBD1 (5 bases). V was shortened by 10 bases and J by 7 bases, with 16 bases between the two germline ends. The CDR3 totals 12 residues. Germline values: CDR1 ENHRY, CDR2 SYGVKD. CDR3 in DNA: TGTGCCACAGGGTACGGACCGTTTGAAGCTTTCTTT. Its protein product is CATGYGPFEAFF.

The J gene is TRBJ1-5, the V gene TRBV7-3; 9 bases map to TRBD1. Germline CDR1 is SGHTA and CDR2 is FQGTGA. The J segment lost 6 bases and the V segment lost 5 bases, leaving 17 bases of the junction unmatched. The CDR3 is 18 residues long. The CDR3 DNA follows: TGTGCCAGCAGCATTCTACACCGGGACAGGGTTCCGAGTCAGCCCCAGCATTTT. Protein sequence: CASSILHRDRVPSQPQHF.

This clonotype was found once. The chain carries TRBV28 and TRBJ1-5; TRBD1 aligns across 8 bases. V dropped 10 bases and J dropped 4; count of bases not matched to a gene: 3. Germline V gene lookup returns CDR1 MDHEN and CDR2 SYDVKM. This CDR3 spans 12 amino acids. This CDR3 is CATDRGNQPQHF. The DNA for the CDR3 is TGTGCCACCGACAGGGGTAATCAGCCCCAGCATTTT.

The rearrangement uses TRBV25-1 and TRBJ2-5, with D perhaps TRBD2 (6 bases). The CDR3 consists of 15 residues. Germline V CDR1 and CDR2: MGHDK, SYGVNS. The V gene lost 6 bases and the J gene lost 4 bases, with 18 bases spanning the gap. The CDR3 DNA is TGTGCCAGCAGCTCCGTGGGGGGAGAAGTAGAGACCCAGTACTTC. Protein product: CASSSVGGEVETQYF.

This clonotype was seen more than once but under ten times. J is TRBJ1-1 and V is TRBV12-3 or TRBV12-4; D ambiguous. Trimming stripped 3 bases from V and 7 bases from J, with 12 bases between. CDR3 length: 13 amino acids. The CDR3 DNA reads as TGTGCCAGCAGTTTGCGCCACCGGGGTGAAGCTTTCTTT. This gives the protein CASSLRHRGEAFF.

The gene calls are TRBV28 and TRBJ1-4, with 7 bases that match TRBD1. V dropped 5 bases and J dropped 2; count of bases not matched to a gene: 5. The CDR3 has 15 residues. Germline V gene data show CDR1 as MDHEN and CDR2 as SYDVKM. CDR3 DNA sequence: TGTGCCAGCAGTCCAGGGGGAAGGACTAATGAAAAACTGTTTTTT. Residues: CASSPGGRTNEKLFF.

This clonotype was counted a single time. This sequence joins TRBV20-1 and TRBJ2-1, with a tentative D call TRBD2 (6 bases). Trimming pared 1 base from V and 0 bases from J, leaving 10 bases between. Per germline, CDR1 DFQATT and CDR2 SNEGSKA (reference sequence). CDR3 length: 15 residues. CDR3 bases: TGCAGTGCTAGAGGGGCGGGAAGCTCCTACAATGAGCAGTTCTTC. This sequence encodes CSARGAGSSYNEQFF.

The chain links TRBV27 to TRBJ2-2, with TRBD1 matching over 8 bases. The CDR3 sequence is 16 residues long. Germline lookup yields CDR1 MNHEY and CDR2 SMNVEV (reference sequence). V was clipped by 3 bases and J by 0 bases; unmatched bases: 3. CDR3 loop: CASSFADRANTGELFF. The CDR3 DNA is TGTGCCAGCAGTTTCGCGGACAGGGCGAACACCGGGGAGCTGTTTTTT.

The V gene is TRBV5-4, the J gene TRBJ2-7; 9 bases fit TRBD2. Germline V gene sequence: CDR1 SGHNT, CDR2 YYREEE (reference sequence). The CDR3 loop spans 15 amino acids. Losses at the gene ends were 4 bases for V and 4 bases for J; bases not matched to a gene: 9. CDR3 amino acids: CASSPTGREGYEQYF. DNA for the CDR3: TGTGCCAGCAGCCCAACGGGGCGGGAGGGATACGAGCAGTACTTC.

This rearrangement joins TRBV2 to TRBJ1-1; D perhaps matches TRBD1 (6 bases). The CDR3 totals 13 residues. Trimming stripped 7 bases from V and 5 bases from J, with 14 bases between. Germline V CDR1 and CDR2: SNHLY, FYNNEI. Here the CDR3 reads CASTQGEGTEAFF. The CDR3 DNA reads as TGTGCCAGCACACAGGGCGAAGGAACTGAAGCTTTCTTT.

V gene TRBV24-1 combines with J gene TRBJ2-1; possibly TRBD2 for D (6 bases). Per the germline V gene, CDR1 is KGHDR and CDR2 is SFDVKD. The CDR3 loop spans 15 amino acids. V dropped 5 bases and J dropped 5 bases, with 15 bases sitting between them. The CDR3 nucleotides read TGTGCCACCAGTGGCCCCCTCGGGAGCGACAATGAGCAGTTCTTC. Its protein product is CATSGPLGSDNEQFF.